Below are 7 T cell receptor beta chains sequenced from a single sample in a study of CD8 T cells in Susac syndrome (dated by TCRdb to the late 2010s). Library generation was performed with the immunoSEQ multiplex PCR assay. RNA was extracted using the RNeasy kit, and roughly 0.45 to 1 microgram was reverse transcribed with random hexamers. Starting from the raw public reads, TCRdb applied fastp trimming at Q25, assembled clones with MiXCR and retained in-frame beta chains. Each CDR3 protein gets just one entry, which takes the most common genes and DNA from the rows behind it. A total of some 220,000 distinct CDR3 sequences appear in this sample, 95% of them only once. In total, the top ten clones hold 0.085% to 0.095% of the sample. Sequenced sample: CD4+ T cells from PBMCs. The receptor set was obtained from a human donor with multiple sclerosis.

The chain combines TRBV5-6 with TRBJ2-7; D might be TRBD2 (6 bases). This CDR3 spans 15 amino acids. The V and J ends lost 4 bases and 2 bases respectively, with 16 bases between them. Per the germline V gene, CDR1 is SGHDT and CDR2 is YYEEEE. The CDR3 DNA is TGTGCCAGCAGCAAAGACCCAGCGGGTACCTACGAGCAGTACTTC. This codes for CASSKDPAGTYEQYF.

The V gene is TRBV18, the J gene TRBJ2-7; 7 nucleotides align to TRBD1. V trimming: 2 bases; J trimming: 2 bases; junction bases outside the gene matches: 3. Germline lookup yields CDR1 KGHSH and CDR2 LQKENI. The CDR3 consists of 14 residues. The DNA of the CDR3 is TGTGCCAGCTCACCAGGACAGGCCACCTACGAGCAGTACTTC. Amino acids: CASSPGQATYEQYF.

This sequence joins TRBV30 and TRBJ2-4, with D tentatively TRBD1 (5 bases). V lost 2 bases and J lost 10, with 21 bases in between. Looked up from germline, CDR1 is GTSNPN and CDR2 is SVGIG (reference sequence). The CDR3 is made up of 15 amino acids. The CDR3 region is CAWSTTAAGMSIQYF. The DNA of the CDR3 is TGTGCCTGGAGTACGACCGCGGCAGGGATGTCAATTCAGTACTTC.

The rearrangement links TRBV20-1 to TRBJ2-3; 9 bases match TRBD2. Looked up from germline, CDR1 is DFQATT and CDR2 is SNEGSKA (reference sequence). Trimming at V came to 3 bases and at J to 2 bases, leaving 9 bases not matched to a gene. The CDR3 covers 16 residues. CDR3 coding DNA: TGCAGTGCTAGTGAGAGGGCTAGCGGGGTCACAGATACGCAGTATTTT. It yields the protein CSASERASGVTDTQYF.

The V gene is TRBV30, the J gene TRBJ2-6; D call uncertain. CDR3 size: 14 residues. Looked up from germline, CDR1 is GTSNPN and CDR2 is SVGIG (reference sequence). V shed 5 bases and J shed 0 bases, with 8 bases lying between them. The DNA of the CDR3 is TGTGCCTGGGACCACAGCTCTGGGGCCAACGTCCTGACTTTC. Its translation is CAWDHSSGANVLTF.

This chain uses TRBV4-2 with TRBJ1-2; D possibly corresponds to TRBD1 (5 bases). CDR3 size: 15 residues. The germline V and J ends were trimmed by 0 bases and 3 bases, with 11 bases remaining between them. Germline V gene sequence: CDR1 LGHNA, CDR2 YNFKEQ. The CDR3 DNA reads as TGTGCCAGCAGCCAAGAGGAGGGACGGGACTATGGCTACACCTTC. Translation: CASSQEEGRDYGYTF.

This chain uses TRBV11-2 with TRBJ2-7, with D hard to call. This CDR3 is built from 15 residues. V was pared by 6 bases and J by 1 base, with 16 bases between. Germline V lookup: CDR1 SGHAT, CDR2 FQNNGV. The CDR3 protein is CASSSSAWQSYEQYF. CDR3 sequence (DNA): TGTGCCAGCAGTTCATCCGCGTGGCAGTCCTACGAGCAGTACTTC.